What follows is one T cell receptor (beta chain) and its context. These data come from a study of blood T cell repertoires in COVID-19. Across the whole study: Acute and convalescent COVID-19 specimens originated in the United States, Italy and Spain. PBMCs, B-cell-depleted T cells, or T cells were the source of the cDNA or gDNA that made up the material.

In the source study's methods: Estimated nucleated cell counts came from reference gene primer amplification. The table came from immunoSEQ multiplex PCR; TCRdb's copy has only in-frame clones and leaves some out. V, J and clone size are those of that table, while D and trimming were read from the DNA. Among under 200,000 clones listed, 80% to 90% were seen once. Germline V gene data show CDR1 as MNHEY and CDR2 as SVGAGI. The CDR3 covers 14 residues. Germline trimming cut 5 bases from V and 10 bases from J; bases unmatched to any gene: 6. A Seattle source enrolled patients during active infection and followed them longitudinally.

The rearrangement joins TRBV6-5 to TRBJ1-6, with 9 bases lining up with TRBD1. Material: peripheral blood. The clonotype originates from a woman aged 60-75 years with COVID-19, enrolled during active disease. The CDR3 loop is CASSRQGEESPLHF. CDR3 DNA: TGTGCCAGCAGTAGACAGGGGGAAGAGTCACCCCTCCACTTT.